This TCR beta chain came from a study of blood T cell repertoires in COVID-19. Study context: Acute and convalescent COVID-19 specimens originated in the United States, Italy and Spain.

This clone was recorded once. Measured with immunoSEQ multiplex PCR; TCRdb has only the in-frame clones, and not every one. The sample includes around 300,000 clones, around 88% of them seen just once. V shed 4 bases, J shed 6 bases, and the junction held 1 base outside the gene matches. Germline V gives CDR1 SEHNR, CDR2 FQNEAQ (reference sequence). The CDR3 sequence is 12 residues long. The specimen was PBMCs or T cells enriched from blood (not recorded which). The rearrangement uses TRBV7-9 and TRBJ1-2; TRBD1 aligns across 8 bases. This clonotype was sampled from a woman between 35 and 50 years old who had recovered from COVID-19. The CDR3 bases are TGTGCCAGCAGCTCACAGGGGGATGGCTACACCTTC. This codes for CASSSQGDGYTF.